This TCR beta chain was recovered during a study of blood T cell repertoires in COVID-19 (dated by TCRdb to about 2020). Concerning the study at large: Samples from collaborators originated in the United States, Italy and Spain and spanned both the acute and convalescent phases of COVID-19. The material from the prospective study consisted of cDNA or gDNA derived from T cells, B-cell-depleted T cells, or PBMCs. Subjects who had been exposed to COVID-19, were actively infected with it, or had recovered from it provided the deeply sampled blood TCRbeta repertoires that made up the dataset. A freely available public database, intended as a resource for researchers studying the immune response to SARS-CoV-2, is where the repertoires were released. Samples were obtained from the ongoing ImmuneRACE study (first 160 participants) and from 950 to 1,500 subjects provided by 6 global collaborators. Nearly every sample came with metadata listing a de-identified subject ID, COVID-19 status, age in years and sex. Where available, HLA class I and class II types were obtained from metadata supplied by the sample provider rather than from assay-based typing.

Whole blood was collected in K2EDTA tubes by collaborating institutions according to the institutions' own protocols. Collaborator samples were shipped for TCRbeta analysis as frozen whole blood, isolated PBMCs, or DNA extracted from either sample type. TCRbeta CDR3 regions were amplified from genomic DNA by means of the immunoSEQ Assay, a bias-controlled multiplex PCR. Regarding the original processing steps: The number of nucleated cells in each sample was estimated from the amplification of reference gene primers within the assay. To quantify the absolute abundance of each unique TCRbeta CDR3 rearrangement, sequence reads were collapsed and filtered. Productive Simpson clonality was computed per sample as the square root of Simpson's diversity index over productive rearrangements. The immuneACCESS repertoire file appears here via TCRdb, limited to in-frame rearrangements. These files lack a portion of the clones; in checked studies, under half of the deficit traces to unresolved V genes, and the cause of the others is not known. The DNA was the basis for D and trimming; V, J and clone size are from that table. This sample holds about 12,000 clones; 90% were observed only once. The ten top clones hold roughly 13% of the sample.

Turning to this clone: Its specific antigen is unknown. Base qualities are not recorded, but no much larger clone differs from it by a single base.

Overall results and qualifications from the work: The quantity of clinical and demographic metadata differed by source and by participant and was supplied without curation.

V is clipped by 3 bases and J by 0 bases, and the sequence between their germline boundaries is 9 bases long. Via the germline V gene, CDR1 is SGHRS and CDR2 YFSETQ. The CDR3 covers 14 residues, taking in both the cysteine and the phenylalanine. Of the read, only the CDR3 DNA is kept; its 42 bases are in frame from base 1. Recombination joined TRBV5-1 with TRBJ1-1; TRBD1 is possibly the D segment (5 matching bases). This TCR derives from a man between 65 and 85 years old with active COVID-19. Sequenced material: peripheral blood. The DNA is TGCGCCAGCAGCTCCGACAGATTGAACACTGAAGCTTTCTTT. This yields the protein CASSSDRLNTEAFF.